This entry lists 25 T cell receptor beta chains sequenced from one sample in a study of molecular identifiers for immune sequencing clone quantification. TCRdb re-analysed the PCR reads in MiXCR, keeping a single row per CDR3 protein. The repertoire holds around 86,000 distinct CDR3 sequences, with around 17% as singletons. The material sequenced was naive CD8+ T cells from blood, with Jurkat cell RNA spiked in. Specified subset: FACS-sorted CD8+CD4-CCR7+CD45RA+ naive T cells. These receptors came from a human donor in good health. Some libraries in this study had Jurkat cell RNA spiked in.

This clonotype was recorded many times. The J gene is TRBJ2-3, the V gene TRBV10-3; 8 positions agree with TRBD2. The germline gives CDR1 ENHRY, CDR2 SYGVKD. CDR3 length: 18 residues. After removal of 0 bases from V and 0 bases from J, the junction contained 8 bases not matched to a gene. The chain's CDR3 is CAISESYIAGPSTDTQYF. CDR3 bases: TGTGCCATCAGTGAGTCCTACATAGCGGGGCCGAGCACAGATACGCAGTATTTT.

This clonotype occurred many times. V usage is TRBV28 and J usage is TRBJ2-7, with no clear D. Germline CDR1 MDHEN, CDR2 SYDVKM. Deletions cut 3 bases from V and 7 bases from J, with 10 bases between. The CDR3 totals 12 residues. The CDR3 here is CASSFNLGEQYF. The CDR3 DNA is TGTGCCAGCAGTTTTAACCTCGGGGAGCAGTACTTC.

The V call is TRBV12-3 or TRBV12-4, the J call TRBJ2-1; TRBD2 might be the D (6 bases). Trimming removed 4 bases at V and 10 bases at J, with 17 bases between. CDR3 length: 14 residues. The CDR3 coding sequence is TGTGCCAGCAGTTCTCCCCGGGAGATGGGCGAGCAGTTCTTC. This translates into CASSSPREMGEQFF.

The table lists this clonotype with many counts. This chain joins TRBV9 and TRBJ1-2, with 7 bases that match TRBD1. V shed 5 bases, J shed 0 bases, and the junction held 4 bases outside the gene matches. CDR1 SGDLS and CDR2 YYNGEE come from the germline V gene. This CDR3 comprises 14 residues. The CDR3 bases are TGTGCCAGCAGAACAGGGGATGCTAACTATGGCTACACCTTC. It encodes CASRTGDANYGYTF.

This clonotype was counted many times. J is TRBJ1-5 and V is TRBV19; the D gene is possibly TRBD1 (5 bases). Between the trimmed V and J ends, which lost 1 base and 4 bases, there was a span of 8 bases. This CDR3 comprises 14 residues. Germline V gene sequence: CDR1 LNHDA, CDR2 SQIVND (reference sequence). The CDR3: CASSIVAGNQPQHF. DNA of the CDR3: TGTGCCAGTAGTATAGTGGCAGGGAATCAGCCCCAGCATTTT.

This clonotype was recorded at least ten times. The gene calls are TRBV12-3 or TRBV12-4 and TRBJ2-1; TRBD1 agrees at 10 bases. The V and J ends lost 7 bases and 7 bases, in that order; junction bases with no gene match: 10. The CDR3 spans 15 residues. In DNA form, the CDR3 reads TGTGCCAGCAACCCCGGGACAGGGGTCAGGAATGAGCAGTTCTTC. Its protein is CASNPGTGVRNEQFF.

With regard to this clonotype: A much larger clone sits a single nucleotide away, making a read error possible. V and J are TRBV12-3 or TRBV12-4 and TRBJ2-3; D is uncertain. CDR3 length equals 13 residues. V lost 4 bases, J lost 4 bases, and 9 bases lay in between. The CDR3 bases are TGTGCCAGCAGTTCCATCAGGCCAGATACGCAGTATTTT. Its translation: CASSSIRPDTQYF.

This clonotype appeared many times. The chain is built from TRBV20-1 and TRBJ2-1, with 9 bases lining up with TRBD2. V was clipped by 0 bases and J by 6 bases; unmatched bases: 6. Germline V gene lookup returns CDR1 DFQATT and CDR2 SNEGSKA (reference sequence). This CDR3 comprises 15 residues. The CDR3 region has the DNA TGCAGTGCTAGAGATGTAGCTAGCGGGATCAATGAGCAGTTCTTC. Residues: CSARDVASGINEQFF.

This clonotype occurred once. One end of the junction does not line up with germline, which may come from a read error. The chain employs TRBV29-1 and TRBJ2-1, with D possibly being TRBD2 (6 bases). This CDR3 is built from 14 residues. CDR1 and CDR2 (germline): SQVTM, ANQGSEA. The CDR3 sequence is CSVEPSGFYNGQFF. The CDR3 region has the DNA TGCAGCGTTGAGCCGAGCGGGTTTTACAATGGGCAGTTCTTC.

This clonotype was observed at least ten times. This rearrangement joins TRBV20-1 to TRBJ2-7, with 8 nucleotides matching TRBD2. The CDR3 sequence is 15 residues long. After removal of 1 base from V and 0 bases from J, the junction contained 5 bases not matched to a gene. Germline V gene lookup returns CDR1 DFQATT and CDR2 SNEGSKA (reference sequence). The DNA of the CDR3 is TGCAGTGCTAGAGTGCCGCGGGAGGCCTCCTACGAGCAGTACTTC. Amino acids: CSARVPREASYEQYF.

This clonotype was observed many times. The DNA of the CDR3 is TGTGCCAGCAGAAGGGGACTAGCGGGAGGGCCGCTATCCTGCGACGAGCAGTACTTC. Protein product: CASRRGLAGGPLSCDEQYF. The chain is built from TRBV21-1 and TRBJ2-7; whether TRBD2, the table's D call, matches the DNA was not checked. TRBV21-1 counts as a pseudogene. The length of the CDR3 is 19 residues.

As to this clonotype: A much more abundant neighbour one base away suggests this may be a read error. The chain combines TRBV28 with TRBJ1-1; D call uncertain. Between the trimmed V and J ends, which lost 1 base and 6 bases, there was a span of 15 bases. This CDR3 region has 15 residues. The germline CDR1 and CDR2 sequences are MDHEN and SYDVKM. The CDR3 sequence: CASSLLQNFNAEAFF. The CDR3 coding sequence is TGTGCCAGCAGTTTATTACAGAATTTTAACGCTGAAGCTTTCTTT.

This clonotype has ten or more counts. This chain joins TRBV19 and TRBJ2-1; TRBD2 agrees at 8 bases. The germline CDR1 and CDR2 sequences are LNHDA and SQIVND (reference sequence). The ends lost 7 bases at V and 0 bases at J; junction bases unmatched: 8. This CDR3 spans 16 amino acids. Written as DNA, the CDR3 is TGTGCCAGTACCCCGGGGGGGTCTAGCTCCTACAATGAGCAGTTCTTC. It encodes CASTPGGSSSYNEQFF.

Comment on this clonotype: This sequence may be a read error, since a much larger clone differs from it by one base. V is TRBV27 and J is TRBJ2-1; D gene unclear. This CDR3 has 17 residues. Germline V gene lookup returns CDR1 MNHEY and CDR2 SMNVEV (reference sequence). Here the CDR3 DNA reads TGTGCCAGCAGTTTCACCTCGGCCATCTCTAACCCCAATGCGCAGTTCTTC. Encoded protein: CASSFTSAISNPNAQFF.

This clonotype was seen repeatedly, ten times or more. J is TRBJ1-5 and V is TRBV6-2 or TRBV6-3; D unresolved. Germline V CDR1 and CDR2: MNHEY, SVGEGT. The V and J ends lost 8 bases and 0 bases respectively, with 8 bases between them. This CDR3 is built from 13 residues. CDR3 region: CASGRHSNQPQHF. DNA for the CDR3: TGTGCCAGCGGACGGCATAGCAATCAGCCCCAGCATTTT.

This clonotype was seen ten or more times. This chain links TRBV3-1 with TRBJ2-7, with D possibly being TRBD1 or TRBD2 (5 bases each). This CDR3 has 17 amino acids. The germline CDR1 and CDR2 sequences are LGHDT and YNNKEL (reference sequence). V shed 3 bases and J shed 4 bases, with 22 bases lying between them. CDR3 residues: CASSHPNRDGRRYEQYF. CDR3 coding DNA: TGTGCCAGCAGCCATCCCAACCGGGACGGACGGCGGTACGAGCAGTACTTC.

This clonotype was picked up many times. V is TRBV14 and J is TRBJ2-7, with D unclear. V was trimmed by 5 bases and J by 3 bases, leaving 14 bases between them. The CDR3 is 14 amino acids. Germline CDR1 reads SGHDN; CDR2 reads FVKESK. As DNA, the CDR3 is TGTGCCAGCAGCAAACATCGTGGCGGCTACGAGCAGTACTTC. Its translation: CASSKHRGGYEQYF.

This clonotype has ten or more counts. The chain employs TRBV6-1 and TRBJ2-1, with D possibly TRBD2 on 5 matching bases. This CDR3 is 14 amino acids long. V was pared by 3 bases and J by 11 bases, with 17 bases between. Germline lookup yields CDR1 MNHNS and CDR2 SASEGT. In DNA, the CDR3 is TGTGCCAGCAGTGATCCCACCGGGGTCCATCAGCAGTTCTTC. It is translated as CASSDPTGVHQQFF.

The genes are TRBV5-4 and TRBJ1-1, with D perhaps matching TRBD1 (5 bases). CDR1 and CDR2 (germline): SGHNT, YYREEE (reference sequence). V was trimmed by 2 bases and J by 4 bases, leaving 24 bases between them. This CDR3 has 18 amino acids. CDR3 loop: CASSLVFFGRGEGTEAFF. DNA for the CDR3: TGTGCCAGCAGCTTAGTGTTCTTCGGCCGGGGGGAGGGCACTGAAGCTTTCTTT. The complete variable domain, with remaining parts taken from reference TRBV5-4 and TRBJ1-1, reads ETGVTQSPTHLIKTRGQQVTLRCSSQSGHNTVSWYQQALGQGPQFIFQYYREEENGRGNFPPRFSGLQFPNYSSELNVNALELDDSALYLCASSLVFFGRGEGTEAFFGQGTRLTVV.

This clonotype was seen many times. The chain links TRBV27 to TRBJ2-3; 9 nucleotides align to TRBD1. Losses at the gene ends were 4 bases for V and 6 bases for J; bases not matched to a gene: 11. CDR3 size: 16 residues. From germline, CDR1 is MNHEY and CDR2 SMNVEV (reference sequence). CDR3 DNA: TGTGCCAGCAGTTCCAGGACAGGGGTGGGGCTGGATACGCAGTATTTT. It translates to CASSSRTGVGLDTQYF.

This clonotype came up many times. The V call is TRBV7-9, the J call TRBJ2-2; D is unresolved. The CDR3 covers 16 residues. V was cut by 1 base and J by 9 bases, with 18 bases left in between. From germline, CDR1 is SEHNR and CDR2 FQNEAQ (reference sequence). DNA for the CDR3: TGTGCCAGCAGCTTAGTCGGTTTAGTGGACCCCTGGGAGCTGTTTTTT. This encodes CASSLVGLVDPWELFF.

This clonotype was recorded at least ten times. The chain couples TRBV13 to TRBJ1-2; D unresolved. CDR1 and CDR2 (germline): PRHDT, FYEKMQ (reference sequence). The CDR3 is made up of 12 amino acids. With 5 bases removed from V and 3 bases from J, the gap between germline ends came to 7 bases. CDR3 in amino acids: CASSAKYYGYTF. The DNA of the CDR3 is TGTGCCAGCAGCGCCAAGTACTATGGCTACACCTTC.

A remark on this clonotype: A much larger clone lies a single base off, so this may be a read error. The V and J genes are TRBV7-9 and TRBJ1-2; D is perhaps TRBD1 (5 bases). The V gene's germline CDR1 is SEHNR and CDR2 FQNEAQ (reference sequence). The ends were cut back, 8 bases at V and 3 bases at J, with 19 bases in the middle. The CDR3 covers 15 residues. CDR3 loop: CASAWKGGVHYGYTF. In nucleotides, the CDR3 is TGTGCCAGCGCCTGGAAGGGAGGGGTTCACTATGGCTACACCTTC. Looking up the rest from reference TRBV7-9 and TRBJ1-2 gives the full variable domain: DTGVSQNPRHKITKRGQNVTFRCDPISEHNRLYWYRQTLGQGPEFLTYFQNEAQLEKSRLLSDRFSAERPKGSFSTLEIQRTEQGDSAMYLCASAWKGGVHYGYTFGSGTRLTVV.

This clonotype was recorded at least ten times. DNA for the CDR3: TGTGCCAGCAGCCCAACCAGGGGCTCACCCCTCCACTTT. Protein: CASSPTRGSPLHF. This chain links TRBV7-9 with TRBJ1-6, with a possible D match to TRBD1 (6 bases). V lost 5 bases and J lost 10, with 12 bases in between. This CDR3 spans 13 amino acids. Germline V gene data show CDR1 as SEHNR and CDR2 as FQNEAQ (reference sequence).

This clonotype has ten or more counts. This chain connects TRBV29-1 to TRBJ1-1, with 7 bases fitting TRBD1. The CDR3 sequence is 15 residues long. V was clipped by 4 bases and J by 4 bases; unmatched bases: 12. The germline V gene encodes CDR1 SQVTM and CDR2 ANQGSEA. The DNA of the CDR3 is TGCAGCGTTGCGGAGAAACAGGGGATATCCACTGAAGCTTTCTTT. This gives the protein CSVAEKQGISTEAFF.